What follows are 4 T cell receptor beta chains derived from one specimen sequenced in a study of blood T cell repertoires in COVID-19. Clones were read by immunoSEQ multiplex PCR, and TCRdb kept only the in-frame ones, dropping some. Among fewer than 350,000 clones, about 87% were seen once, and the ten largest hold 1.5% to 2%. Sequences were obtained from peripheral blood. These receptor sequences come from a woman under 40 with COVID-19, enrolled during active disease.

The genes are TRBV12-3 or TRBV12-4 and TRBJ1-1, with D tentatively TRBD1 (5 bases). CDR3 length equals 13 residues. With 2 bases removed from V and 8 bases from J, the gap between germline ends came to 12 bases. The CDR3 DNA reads TGTGCCAGCAGTTTATGGGCAGGGAACGAAGCTTTCTTT. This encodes CASSLWAGNEAFF.

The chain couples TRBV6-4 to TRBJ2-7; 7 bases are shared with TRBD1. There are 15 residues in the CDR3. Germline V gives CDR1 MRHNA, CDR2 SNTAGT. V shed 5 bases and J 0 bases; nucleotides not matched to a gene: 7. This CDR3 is CASSSGQESSYEQYV. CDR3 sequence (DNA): TGTGCCAGCAGTAGCGGACAGGAAAGCTCCTACGAGCAGTACGTC.

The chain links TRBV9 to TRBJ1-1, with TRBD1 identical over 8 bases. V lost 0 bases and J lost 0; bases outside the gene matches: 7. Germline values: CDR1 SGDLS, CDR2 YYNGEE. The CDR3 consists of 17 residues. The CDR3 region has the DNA TGTGCCAGCAGCGTAGACGCGGGACAGGCAATGAACACTGAAGCTTTCTTT. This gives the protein CASSVDAGQAMNTEAFF.

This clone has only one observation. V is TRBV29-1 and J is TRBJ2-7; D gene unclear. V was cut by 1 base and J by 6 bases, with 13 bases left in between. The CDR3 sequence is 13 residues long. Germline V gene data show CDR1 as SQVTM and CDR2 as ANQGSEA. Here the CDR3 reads CSVEAWQAGEQYF. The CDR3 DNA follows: TGCAGCGTTGAAGCGTGGCAGGCCGGCGAGCAGTACTTC.